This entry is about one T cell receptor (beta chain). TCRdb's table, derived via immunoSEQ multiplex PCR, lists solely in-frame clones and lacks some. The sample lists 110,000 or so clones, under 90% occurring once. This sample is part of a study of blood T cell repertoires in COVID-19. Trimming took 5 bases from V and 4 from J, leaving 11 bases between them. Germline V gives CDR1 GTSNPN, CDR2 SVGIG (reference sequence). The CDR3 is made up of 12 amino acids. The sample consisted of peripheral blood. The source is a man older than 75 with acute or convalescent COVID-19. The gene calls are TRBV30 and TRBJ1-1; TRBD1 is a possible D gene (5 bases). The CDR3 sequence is CAWGRDLTEAFF. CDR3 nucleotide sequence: TGTGCCTGGGGCAGGGATCTCACTGAAGCTTTCTTT.